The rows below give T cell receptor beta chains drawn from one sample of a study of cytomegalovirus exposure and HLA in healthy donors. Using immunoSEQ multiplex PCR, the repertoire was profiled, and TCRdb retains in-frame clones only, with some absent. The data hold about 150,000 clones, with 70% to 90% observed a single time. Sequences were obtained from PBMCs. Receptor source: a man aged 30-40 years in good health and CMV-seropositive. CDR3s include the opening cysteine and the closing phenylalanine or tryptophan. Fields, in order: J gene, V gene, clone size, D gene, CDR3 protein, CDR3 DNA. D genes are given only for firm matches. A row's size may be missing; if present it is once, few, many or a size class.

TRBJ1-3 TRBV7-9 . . CASSFSGNTIYF TGTGCCAGCAGCTTTAGCGGAAACACCATATATTTT
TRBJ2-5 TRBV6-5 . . CASSYPGKETQYF TGTGCCAGCAGTTACCCAGGAAAAGAGACCCAGTACTTC
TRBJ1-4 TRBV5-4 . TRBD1 CASGTGSEKLFF TGTGCCAGCGGGACAGGGAGTGAAAAACTGTTTTTT
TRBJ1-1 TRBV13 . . CASSPGTSLMNTEAFF TGTGCCAGCAGCCCTGGGACTTCTTTGATGAACACTGAAGCTTTCTTT
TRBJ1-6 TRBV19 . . CASSPTDQNSPLHF TGTGCCAGTAGCCCGACAGACCAGAATTCACCCCTCCACTTT
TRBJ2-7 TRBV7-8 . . CASSPAGTRREQYF TGTGCCAGCAGCCCTGCCGGGACTCGGAGGGAGCAGTACTTC
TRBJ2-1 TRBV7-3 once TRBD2 CASSLVIAGVNEQFF TGTGCCAGCAGCTTAGTGATAGCGGGTGTCAATGAGCAGTTCTTC
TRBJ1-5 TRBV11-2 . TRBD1 CASSLGTGVNQPQHF TGTGCCAGCAGCTTAGGAACAGGGGTCAATCAGCCCCAGCATTTT
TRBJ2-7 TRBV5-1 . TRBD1 CASSTGQGIYEQYF TGCGCCAGCAGCACGGGACAGGGGATCTACGAGCAGTACTTC
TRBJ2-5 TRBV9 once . CASSVSSHQETQYF TGTGCCAGCAGCGTATCTAGCCACCAAGAGACCCAGTACTTC
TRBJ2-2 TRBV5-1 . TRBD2 CASSLSLAEKGELFF TGCGCCAGCAGCTTGAGCCTAGCGGAGAAGGGGGAGCTGTTTTTT
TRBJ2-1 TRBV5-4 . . CASSADISYNEQFF TGTGCCAGCAGCGCTGACATCTCCTACAATGAGCAGTTCTTC
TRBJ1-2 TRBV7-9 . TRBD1 CASSLPGGNGYTF TGTGCCAGCAGCTTACCAGGGGGAAATGGCTACACCTTC
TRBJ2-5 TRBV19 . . CASTGGETQYF TGTGCCAGTACGGGTGGAGAGACCCAGTACTTC
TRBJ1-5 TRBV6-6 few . CASTSGGSLSRHF TGTGCCAGCACCAGTGGGGGGTCCCTAAGTCGGCATTTT
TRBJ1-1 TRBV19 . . CASSILTEAFF TGTGCCAGTAGTATCCTCACTGAAGCTTTCTTT
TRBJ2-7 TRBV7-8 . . CASSLAKTGPYEQYF TGTGCCAGCAGCTTAGCTAAGACAGGTCCCTACGAGCAGTACTTC
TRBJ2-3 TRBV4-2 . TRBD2 CASSHAGGRVPDTQYF TGTGCCAGCAGCCACGCTGGCGGGAGGGTCCCAGATACGCAGTATTTT